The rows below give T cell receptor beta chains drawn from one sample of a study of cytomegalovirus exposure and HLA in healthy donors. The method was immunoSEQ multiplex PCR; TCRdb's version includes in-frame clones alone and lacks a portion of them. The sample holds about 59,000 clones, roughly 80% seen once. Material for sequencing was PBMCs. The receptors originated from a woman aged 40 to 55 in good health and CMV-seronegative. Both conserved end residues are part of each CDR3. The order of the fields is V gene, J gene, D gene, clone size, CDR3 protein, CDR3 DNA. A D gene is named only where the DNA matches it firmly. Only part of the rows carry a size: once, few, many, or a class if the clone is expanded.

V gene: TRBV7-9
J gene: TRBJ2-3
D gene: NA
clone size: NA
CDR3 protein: CASSWELFTDTQYF
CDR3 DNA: TGTGCCAGCAGCTGGGAGTTGTTCACAGATACGCAGTATTTT

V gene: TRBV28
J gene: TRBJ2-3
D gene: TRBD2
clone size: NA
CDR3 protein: CASSRLAGGADTQYF
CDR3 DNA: TGTGCCAGCAGTCGGCTAGCGGGAGGGGCTGATACGCAGTATTTT

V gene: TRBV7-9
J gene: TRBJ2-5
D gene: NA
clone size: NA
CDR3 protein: CASSIRDFQETQYF
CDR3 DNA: TGTGCCAGCAGCATCCGAGACTTCCAAGAGACCCAGTACTTC

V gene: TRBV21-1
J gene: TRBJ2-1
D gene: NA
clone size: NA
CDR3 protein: CASSQGWDNNEQFF
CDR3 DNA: TGTGCCAGCAGTCAAGGGTGGGACAACAATGAGCAGTTCTTC

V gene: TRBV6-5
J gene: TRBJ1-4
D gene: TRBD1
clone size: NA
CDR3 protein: CASSSETGNLEKLFF
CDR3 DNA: TGTGCCAGCAGTTCCGAGACAGGGAATTTGGAAAAACTGTTTTTT

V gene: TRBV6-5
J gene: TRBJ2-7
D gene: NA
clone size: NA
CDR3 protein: CASSYSLLESQYEQYF
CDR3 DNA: TGTGCCAGCAGTTACAGCCTACTAGAGTCACAATACGAGCAGTACTTC

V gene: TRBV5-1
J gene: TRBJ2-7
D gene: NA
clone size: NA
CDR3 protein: CASSAGVEQYF
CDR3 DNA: TGCGCCAGCAGCGCAGGGGTGGAGCAGTACTTC

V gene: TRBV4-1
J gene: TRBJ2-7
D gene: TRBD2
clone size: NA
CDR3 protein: CASSQDPSRGQREFHEQYF
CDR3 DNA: TGCGCCAGCAGCCAAGATCCCTCGAGGGGCCAGCGGGAGTTCCACGAGCAGTACTTC

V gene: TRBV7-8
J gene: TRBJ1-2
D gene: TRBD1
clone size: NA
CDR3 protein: CASSTRQGFNYGYTF
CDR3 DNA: TGTGCCAGCAGCACCCGACAGGGGTTCAACTATGGCTACACCTTC

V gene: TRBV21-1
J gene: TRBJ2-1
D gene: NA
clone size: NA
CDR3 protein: CASSKGRGGASGKNYNEQFF
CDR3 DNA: TGTGCCAGCAGCAAAGGAAGGGGGGGGGCTAGCGGGAAAAACTACAATGAGCAGTTCTTC

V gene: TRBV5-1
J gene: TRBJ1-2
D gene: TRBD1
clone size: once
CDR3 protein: CASSFDRAENGYTF
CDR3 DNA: TGCGCCAGCAGCTTTGACAGGGCGGAGAATGGCTACACCTTC

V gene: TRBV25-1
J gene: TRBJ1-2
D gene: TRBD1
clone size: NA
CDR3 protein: CASSGTGGGYTF
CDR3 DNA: TGTGCCAGCAGTGGGACAGGGGGCGGCTACACCTTC

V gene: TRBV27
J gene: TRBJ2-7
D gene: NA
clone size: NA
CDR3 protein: CASSSGYDLYEQYF
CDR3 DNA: TGTGCCAGCAGCAGCGGTTATGACCTCTACGAGCAGTACTTC

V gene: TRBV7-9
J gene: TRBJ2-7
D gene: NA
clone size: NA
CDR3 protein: CASSKTERTYEQYF
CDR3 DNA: TGTGCCAGCAGCAAGACTGAGCGGACCTACGAGCAGTACTTC

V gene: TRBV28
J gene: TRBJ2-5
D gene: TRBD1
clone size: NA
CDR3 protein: CASSLWDREYKETQYF
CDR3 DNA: TGTGCCAGCAGTTTATGGGACAGGGAATATAAAGAGACCCAGTACTTC

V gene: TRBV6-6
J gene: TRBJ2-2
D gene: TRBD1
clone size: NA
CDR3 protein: CASRDRGTGELFF
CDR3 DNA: TGTGCCAGCAGAGACAGGGGAACCGGGGAGCTGTTTTTT

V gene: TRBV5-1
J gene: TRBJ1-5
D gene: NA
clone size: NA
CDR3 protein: CASSWGRDTGSNQPQHF
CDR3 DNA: TGCGCCAGCAGCTGGGGCCGGGACACGGGGAGCAATCAGCCCCAGCATTTT

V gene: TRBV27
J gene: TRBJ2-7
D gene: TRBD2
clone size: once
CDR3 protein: CASSSAGGSYEQYF
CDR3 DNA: TGTGCCAGCAGTTCCGCGGGAGGGAGCTACGAGCAGTACTTC

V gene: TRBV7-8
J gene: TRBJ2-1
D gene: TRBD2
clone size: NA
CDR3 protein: CASISSGSSYNEQFF
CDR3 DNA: TGTGCCAGCATCTCTAGCGGGAGCTCCTACAATGAGCAGTTCTTC

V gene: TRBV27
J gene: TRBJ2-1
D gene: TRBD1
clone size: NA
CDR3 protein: CASSFPGTAYNEQFF
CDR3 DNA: TGTGCCAGCAGTTTTCCTGGGACAGCCTACAATGAGCAGTTCTTC

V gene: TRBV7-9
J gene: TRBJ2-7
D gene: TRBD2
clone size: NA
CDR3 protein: CASSSSGSVDEQYF
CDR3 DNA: TGTGCCAGCAGCTCGAGCGGGAGCGTCGACGAGCAGTACTTC

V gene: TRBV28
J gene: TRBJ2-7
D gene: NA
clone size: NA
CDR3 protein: CASSLDRPLREQYF
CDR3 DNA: TGTGCCAGCAGTCTCGACCGGCCCCTGCGGGAGCAGTACTTC

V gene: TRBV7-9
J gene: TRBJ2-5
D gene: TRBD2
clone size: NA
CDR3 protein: CASITSGSKETQYF
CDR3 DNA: TGTGCCAGCATCACTAGCGGGAGTAAGGAGACCCAGTACTTC

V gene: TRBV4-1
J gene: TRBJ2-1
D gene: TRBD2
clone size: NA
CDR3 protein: CASSQVSGGNEQFF
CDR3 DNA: TGCGCCAGCAGCCAAGTTAGCGGGGGCAATGAGCAGTTCTTC

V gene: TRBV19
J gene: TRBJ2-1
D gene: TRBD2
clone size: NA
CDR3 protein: CASSIGLSGASYNEQFF
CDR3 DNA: TGTGCCAGTAGTATTGGATTGAGCGGGGCCTCCTACAATGAGCAGTTCTTC

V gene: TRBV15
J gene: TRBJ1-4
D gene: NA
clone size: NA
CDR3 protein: CATSREGTGDEKLFF
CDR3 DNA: TGTGCCACCAGCAGAGAGGGAACGGGGGATGAAAAACTGTTTTTT

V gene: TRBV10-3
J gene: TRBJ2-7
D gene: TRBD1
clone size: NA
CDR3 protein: CASSIATGSSYEQYF
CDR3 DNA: TGTGCCAGCTCAATAGCGACAGGGAGCTCCTACGAGCAGTACTTC

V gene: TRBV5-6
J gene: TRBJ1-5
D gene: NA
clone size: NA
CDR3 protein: CASSLGENQPQHF
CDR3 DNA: TGTGCCAGCAGCTTGGGCGAGAATCAGCCCCAGCATTTT

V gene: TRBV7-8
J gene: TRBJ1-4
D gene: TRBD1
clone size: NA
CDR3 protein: CASSLAPTGGWGEKLFF
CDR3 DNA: TGTGCCAGCAGCTTAGCCCCGACAGGGGGTTGGGGTGAAAAACTGTTTTTT

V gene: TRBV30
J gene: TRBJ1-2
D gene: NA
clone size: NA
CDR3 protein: CAWRDSGDYGYTF
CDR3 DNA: TGTGCCTGGAGGGACAGTGGTGACTATGGCTACACCTTC

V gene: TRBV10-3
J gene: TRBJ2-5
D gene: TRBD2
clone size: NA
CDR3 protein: CAIRGLAGETQYF
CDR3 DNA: TGTGCCATCAGGGGACTAGCGGGGGAGACCCAGTACTTC